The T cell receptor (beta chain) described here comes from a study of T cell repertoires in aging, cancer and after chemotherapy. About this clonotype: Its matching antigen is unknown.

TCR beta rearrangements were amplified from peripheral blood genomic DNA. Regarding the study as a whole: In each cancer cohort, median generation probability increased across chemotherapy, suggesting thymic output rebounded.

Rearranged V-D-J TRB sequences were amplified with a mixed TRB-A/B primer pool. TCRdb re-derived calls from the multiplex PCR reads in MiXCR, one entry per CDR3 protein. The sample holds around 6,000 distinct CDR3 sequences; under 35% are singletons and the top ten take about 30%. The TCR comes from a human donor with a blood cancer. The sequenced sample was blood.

The CDR3 region is CASSQVGRGSGNTIYF. The CDR3 coding sequence is TGCGCCAGCAGCCAAGTAGGCAGGGGGTCTGGAAACACCATATATTTT. V and J are TRBV4-1 and TRBJ1-3; 7 nucleotides match TRBD1. This CDR3 comprises 16 residues. The V gene's germline CDR1 is MGHRA and CDR2 YSYEKL. V lost 1 base to trimming and J lost 1 base; unmatched junction nucleotides: 4.